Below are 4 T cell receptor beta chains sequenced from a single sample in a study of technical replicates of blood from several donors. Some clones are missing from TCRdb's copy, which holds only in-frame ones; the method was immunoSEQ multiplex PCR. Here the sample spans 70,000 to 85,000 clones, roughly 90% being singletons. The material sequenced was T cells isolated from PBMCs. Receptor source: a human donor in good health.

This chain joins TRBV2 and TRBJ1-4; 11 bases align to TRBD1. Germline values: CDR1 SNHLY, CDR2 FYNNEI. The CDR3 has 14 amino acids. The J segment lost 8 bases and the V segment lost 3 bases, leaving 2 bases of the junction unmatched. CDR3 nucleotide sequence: TGTGCCAGCAGTGAGGACAGGGGGCGGGAAAAACTGTTTTTT. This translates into CASSEDRGREKLFF.

CDR3 coding DNA: TGTGCCAGCAGTTTCAGGGGGCGCGATGGCTACACCTTC. Its protein is CASSFRGRDGYTF. This sequence joins TRBV28 and TRBJ1-2; the match to TRBD1 covers 8 bases. CDR1 and CDR2 from the germline V gene are MDHEN and SYDVKM. Germline trimming cut 3 bases from V and 6 bases from J; bases unmatched to any gene: 3. The CDR3 totals 13 residues.

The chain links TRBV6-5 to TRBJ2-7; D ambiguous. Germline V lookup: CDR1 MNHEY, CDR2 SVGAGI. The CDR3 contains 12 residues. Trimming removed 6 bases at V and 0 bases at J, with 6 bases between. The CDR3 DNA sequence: TGTGCCAGCAGAGGAGCCTCCTACGAGCAGTACTTC. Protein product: CASRGASYEQYF.

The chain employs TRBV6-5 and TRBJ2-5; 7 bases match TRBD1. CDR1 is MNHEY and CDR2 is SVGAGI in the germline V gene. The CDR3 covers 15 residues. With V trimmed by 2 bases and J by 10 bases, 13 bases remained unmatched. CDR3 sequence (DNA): TGTGCCAGCAGTTACGGGACAGCGAACCCCTTACACCAGTACTTC. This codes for CASSYGTANPLHQYF.